Below, 18 T cell receptor beta chains from the same sample are listed, as sequenced in a study of blood T cell repertoires in COVID-19. TCRdb's copy holds only in-frame clones and misses some; the assay was immunoSEQ multiplex PCR. The sample holds 350,000 to 450,000 clones, roughly 85% seen once. Sequenced: peripheral blood. Every receptor here comes from a woman younger than 35 with acute or convalescent COVID-19.

The chain combines TRBV6-5 with TRBJ2-1; maybe TRBD2 (6 bases). In germline, CDR1 is MNHEY, CDR2 SVGAGI. CDR3 length: 12 residues. Trimming removed 6 bases at V and 10 bases at J, with 13 bases between. The CDR3 DNA is TGTGCCAGCAGGCGGGACTTGGGAGAGCAGTTCTTC. Translating it yields CASRRDLGEQFF.

The chain combines TRBV5-1 with TRBJ2-2, with D possibly being TRBD1 (6 bases). This CDR3 region has 17 residues. The V and J ends lost 1 base and 7 bases respectively, with 20 bases between them. CDR1 SGHRS and CDR2 YFSETQ come from the germline V gene. This CDR3 is CASSLSRTAELDGELFF. The CDR3 DNA reads as TGCGCCAGCAGCTTGTCCCGGACAGCCGAACTTGACGGGGAGCTGTTTTTT. The complete variable domain, with remaining parts taken from reference TRBV5-1 and TRBJ2-2, reads KAGVTQTPRYLIKTRGQQVTLSCSPISGHRSVSWYQQTPGQGLQFLFEYFSETQRNKGNFPGRFSGRQFSNSRSEMNVSTLELGDSALYLCASSLSRTAELDGELFFGEGSRLTVL.

The V call is TRBV27, the J call TRBJ2-7; 11 nucleotides line up with TRBD2. Germline V gives CDR1 MNHEY, CDR2 SMNVEV (reference sequence). This CDR3 comprises 14 residues. The V segment lost 6 bases and the J segment 3 bases; nucleotides outside the gene matches: 4. As DNA, the CDR3 is TGTGCCAGCAGGACTAGCGGGGCCCTCTACGAGCAGTACTTC. As protein: CASRTSGALYEQYF.

The chain links TRBV5-1 to TRBJ2-2; D might be TRBD1 (6 bases). V was pared by 5 bases and J by 1 base, with 12 bases between. Germline V gene sequence: CDR1 SGHRS, CDR2 YFSETQ. There are 15 residues in the CDR3. The CDR3 is CASRGTSGNTGELFF. The CDR3 DNA reads as TGCGCCAGCAGGGGGACATCAGGGAACACCGGGGAGCTGTTTTTT.

The chain combines TRBV30 with TRBJ1-3; D is uncertain. Trimming shortened V by 3 bases and J by 7 bases, and 7 bases separated the two germline ends. From germline, CDR1 is GTSNPN and CDR2 SVGIG (reference sequence). The length of the CDR3 is 11 residues. The CDR3 DNA sequence: TGTGCCTGGAGCTCCGGGAACACCATATATTTT. Translating it yields CAWSSGNTIYF.

The chain uses TRBV5-1 and TRBJ2-1; D perhaps matches TRBD1 (6 bases). The V end was cut by 2 bases, the J end by 5 bases, with 8 bases between. The CDR3 runs to 13 residues. Germline loops: CDR1 SGHRS, CDR2 YFSETQ. The chain's CDR3 is CASSFDRNNEQFF. DNA of the CDR3: TGCGCCAGCAGCTTCGACAGGAACAATGAGCAGTTCTTC.

The chain carries TRBV5-1 and TRBJ1-5; unclear D gene. This CDR3 spans 17 amino acids. CDR1 is SGHRS and CDR2 is YFSETQ in the germline V gene. V shed 4 bases and J shed 2 bases, with 19 bases lying between them. This chain's CDR3 is CASSPTLLEAGNQPQHF. The CDR3 DNA reads TGCGCCAGCAGCCCCACTCTTTTGGAGGCAGGCAATCAGCCCCAGCATTTT.

This clone was detected once. V gene TRBV27 combines with J gene TRBJ1-6, with D possibly being TRBD1 (6 bases). V gave up 6 bases and J gave up 7 bases, with 19 bases separating them. Germline values: CDR1 MNHEY, CDR2 SMNVEV (reference sequence). This CDR3 has 16 amino acids. In DNA, the CDR3 is TGTGCCAGCAGACCCCGCTCAGGGGATTTGAATTCACCCCTCCACTTT. It specifies CASRPRSGDLNSPLHF.

This CDR3 is CASSSSLAGGDEQFF. The CDR3 region has the DNA TGTGCCAGCAGCTCGTCACTAGCGGGAGGCGATGAGCAGTTCTTC. The chain recombines TRBV7-3 with TRBJ2-1; 12 bases map to TRBD2. This CDR3 contains 15 residues. V shed 4 bases and J 8 bases; nucleotides not matched to a gene: 6. In germline, CDR1 is SGHTA, CDR2 FQGTGA.

CDR3 DNA: TGTGCCAGCTCGGGCGGGACAGGAAACAATCAGCCCCAGCATTTT. The encoded protein is CASSGGTGNNQPQHF. V gene TRBV18 combines with J gene TRBJ1-5; 8 positions agree with TRBD1. Germline V gene lookup returns CDR1 KGHSH and CDR2 LQKENI. V was clipped by 6 bases and J by 3 bases; unmatched bases: 7. The CDR3 has 15 amino acids. The full variable domain, in which reference TRBV18 and TRBJ1-5 provide the parts outside the CDR3, is NAGVMQNPRHLVRRRGQEARLRCSPMKGHSHVYWYRQLPEEGLKFMVYLQKENIIDESGMPKERFSAEFPKEGPSILRIQQVVRGDSAAYFCASSGGTGNNQPQHFGDGTRLSIL.

The chain uses TRBV12-5 and TRBJ2-1; D unclear. V lost 1 base to trimming and J lost 12 bases, with 13 bases between them. The CDR3 extends over 13 amino acids. CDR1 and CDR2 from the germline V gene are LGHNT and FRNRAP. CDR3 DNA: TGTGCTAGTGGTTTGGCGTTCCCGCCGGGGCAGTTCTTC. Translated: CASGLAFPPGQFF.

The V gene is TRBV5-1, the J gene TRBJ2-1; 8 bases line up with TRBD2. Germline-derived CDR1 and CDR2 are SGHRS and YFSETQ. V was clipped by 4 bases and J by 8 bases; unmatched bases: 8. This CDR3 comprises 14 residues. CDR3 DNA: TGCGCCAGCAGCACCGGGACTAGTCGCGATGAGCAGTTCTTC. Encoded protein: CASSTGTSRDEQFF.

The chain uses TRBV2 and TRBJ2-2; 8 bases match TRBD2. Losses at the gene ends were 6 bases for V and 6 bases for J; bases not matched to a gene: 0. The germline V gene has CDR1 SNHLY and CDR2 FYNNEI. The CDR3 sequence is 12 residues long. CDR3 loop: CASRLAAGELFF. CDR3 DNA sequence: TGTGCCAGCAGACTAGCGGCCGGGGAGCTGTTTTTT.

In its sample, this clone was seen once. The V and J genes are TRBV28 and TRBJ2-1; a weak D match, TRBD1 (5 bases). Germline lookup yields CDR1 MDHEN and CDR2 SYDVKM. The CDR3 sequence is 12 residues long. Between the trimmed V and J ends, which lost 8 bases and 4 bases, there was a span of 9 bases. Here the CDR3 reads CASPQDYNEQFF. CDR3 nucleotides: TGTGCCAGCCCACAGGATTACAATGAGCAGTTCTTC.

The chain uses TRBV4-2 and TRBJ1-1, with 8 bases lining up with TRBD1. The germline gives CDR1 LGHNA, CDR2 YNFKEQ. The CDR3 is 17 residues long. V lost 1 base, J lost 5 bases, and 12 bases stayed unmatched. The CDR3 spells CASSQGEGRGRGTEAFF. As DNA, the CDR3 is TGTGCCAGCAGCCAAGGAGAGGGCAGGGGGCGAGGGACTGAAGCTTTCTTT.

As concerns this clone: At one end, the junction sequence differs from germline, possibly due to a read error. The chain joins TRBV27 to TRBJ1-4; 7 bases align to TRBD1. Germline assignment: CDR1 MNHEY and CDR2 SMNVEV (reference sequence). The CDR3 loop spans 15 amino acids. This CDR3 reads CASNLQGPRNEKLFF. The CDR3 coding sequence is TGTGCCAGCAATTTACAGGGGCCGCGGAATGAAAAACTGTTTTTT.

The rearrangement uses TRBV4-1 and TRBJ1-2, with 8 nucleotides matching TRBD1. Germline assignment: CDR1 MGHRA and CDR2 YSYEKL. Trimming removed 3 bases from V and 0 bases from J; junction bases left unmatched: 18. The length of the CDR3 is 20 residues. The DNA for the CDR3 is TGCGCCAGCAGCCACACCAGGGTTAGGACAGGGAGGACGGCTAACTATGGCTACACCTTC. Translating it yields CASSHTRVRTGRTANYGYTF.

The V gene is TRBV7-2, the J gene TRBJ2-1; 8 bases line up with TRBD1. V was clipped by 5 bases and J by 13 bases; unmatched bases: 16. Germline CDR1 SGHTA, CDR2 FQGNSA. CDR3 length: 15 amino acids. Here the CDR3 DNA reads TGTGCCAGCAGCCTTGACTGGACAGGGTACGCCAATCAGTTCTTC. It yields the protein CASSLDWTGYANQFF.